Listed below are T cell receptor beta chains from one sample, sequenced in a study of T cells after yellow fever vaccination. One entry per CDR3 protein, called by TCRdb with MiXCR from the 5' RACE reads. This repertoire shows roughly 85,000 distinct CDR3 sequences, less than 15% found once; its top ten account for 20% to 25%. The sample in question was CD8+ T cells not binding an NS4B(214-222) dextramer, sorted from PBMCs, obtained around 3 weeks after the first yellow fever vaccination. The receptors derive from a man aged 18-30 years who received the YFV17D yellow fever vaccine. CDR3s include the opening cysteine and the closing phenylalanine or tryptophan. The D gene is left open where the match is weak. Clone size is stated in some rows and not others, as once, few, many or a class when expanded.

j_call,clone_size,d_call,v_call,cdr3_aa,cdr3_nt
TRBJ2-7,few,-,TRBV4-3,CASSHIAGDYEQYF,TGCGCCAGCAGCCACATAGCCGGAGACTACGAGCAGTACTTC
TRBJ2-1,few,-,TRBV2,CASSDTDYNEQFF,TGTGCCAGCAGCGACACCGACTACAATGAGCAGTTCTTC
TRBJ1-4,-,-,TRBV6-5,CASSYENRESEKLFF,TGTGCCAGCAGTTACGAGAACAGGGAGAGTGAAAAACTGTTTTTT
TRBJ2-1,-,-,TRBV6-5,CASSPSWSSYNEQFF,TGTGCCAGCAGTCCCTCGTGGAGCTCCTACAATGAGCAGTTCTTC
TRBJ2-1,-,TRBD2,TRBV4-2,CASSQDALAGGRRDEQFF,TGTGCCAGCAGCCAAGACGCCCTAGCGGGGGGGCGACGGGATGAGCAGTTCTTC
TRBJ1-5,few,-,TRBV20-1,CSASTGQPQHF,TGCAGTGCTAGTACAGGCCAGCCCCAGCATTTT
TRBJ2-2,many,-,TRBV5-1,CASSFNTGELFF,TGCGCCAGCAGCTTCAACACCGGGGAGCTGTTTTTT
TRBJ1-1,-,-,TRBV27,CASSFSASMNTEAFF,TGTGCCAGCAGTTTTTCCGCATCAATGAACACTGAAGCTTTCTTT
TRBJ1-2,few,-,TRBV4-1,CASRDLLQYGYTF,TGCGCCAGCCGTGACCTTCTCCAGTATGGCTACACCTTC
TRBJ2-1,many,-,TRBV5-1,CASSLAVKDEQFF,TGCGCCAGCAGCTTGGCAGTCAAGGATGAGCAGTTCTTC
TRBJ2-1,-,-,TRBV3-1,CASSQGSRQPHNEQFF,TGTGCCAGCAGCCAGGGGTCCCGACAACCGCACAATGAGCAGTTCTTC
TRBJ2-5,-,TRBD2,TRBV27,CASLGTSGGVETQYF,TGTGCCAGTCTCGGGACTAGCGGGGGGGTAGAGACCCAGTACTTC
TRBJ2-2,many,TRBD1,TRBV5-1,CASRTGGTGELFF,TGCGCCAGCCGGACAGGGGGCACCGGGGAGCTGTTTTTT
TRBJ2-1,few,TRBD2,TRBV9,CASSVASGGLNEQFF,TGTGCCAGCAGCGTAGCTAGCGGGGGCCTCAATGAGCAGTTCTTC
TRBJ2-7,few,-,TRBV7-6,CASSRTGYEQYF,TGTGCCAGCAGTCGAACGGGCTACGAGCAGTACTTC
TRBJ2-3,-,-,TRBV3-1,CASSPAAPIGDTQYF,TGTGCCAGCAGCCCGGCAGCCCCGATTGGGGATACGCAGTATTTT
TRBJ1-5,-,TRBD1,TRBV6-2/TRBV6-3,CASSPTGDSNQPQHF,TGTGCCAGCAGCCCGACAGGGGATAGCAATCAGCCCCAGCATTTT
TRBJ2-3,-,TRBD1,TRBV5-1,CASSSTPDRFTDTQYF,TGCGCCAGCAGCTCGACCCCGGACAGGTTCACAGATACGCAGTATTTT
TRBJ1-4,few,-,TRBV13,CASSLGQFGEKLFF,TGTGCCAGCAGCTTAGGACAGTTTGGTGAAAAACTGTTTTTT
TRBJ1-4,few,-,TRBV4-1,CASSQAPSTNEKLFF,TGCGCCAGCAGCCAAGCTCCTTCAACTAATGAAAAACTGTTTTTT
TRBJ2-7,few,-,TRBV5-1,CASSEQVYSYEQYF,TGCGCCAGCAGCGAACAGGTCTACTCCTACGAGCAGTACTTC
TRBJ2-2,few,-,TRBV12-3/TRBV12-4,CASSYLARRIF,TGTGCCAGCAGTTATCTAGCGAGGAGAATTTTT
TRBJ2-6,-,TRBD1,TRBV7-9,CASSLAGQGYGANVLTF,TGTGCCAGCAGCTTAGCAGGACAGGGGTACGGGGCCAACGTCCTGACTTTC
TRBJ2-3,few,TRBD1,TRBV27,CASSNRKTGSTDTQYF,TGTGCCAGCAGTAACAGAAAGACAGGGAGCACAGATACGCAGTATTTT
TRBJ2-3,-,TRBD2,TRBV20-1,CSARATGGARLDAQYF,TGCAGTGCTAGAGCGACCGGGGGGGCCCGGTTAGATGCGCAGTATTTT
TRBJ2-2,-,-,TRBV6-1,CASSVGRRGGELFF,TGTGCCAGCAGCGTCGGGCGCCGGGGCGGGGAGCTGTTTTTT
TRBJ2-5,-,TRBD1,TRBV12-3/TRBV12-4,CASSFIDRAETQYF,TGTGCCAGCAGTTTCATTGACAGGGCAGAGACCCAGTACTTC
TRBJ1-2,-,-,TRBV27,CASSLTLNYGYTF,TGTGCCAGCAGTTTGACCCTTAACTATGGCTACACCTTC
TRBJ2-4,few,-,TRBV5-6,CASSSGLPGNIQYF,TGTGCCAGCAGCTCGGGACTGCCGGGGAACATTCAGTACTTC
TRBJ1-4,-,TRBD1,TRBV6-2/TRBV6-3,CASKFTGEAEEKLFF,TGTGCCAGCAAATTCACAGGGGAAGCAGAAGAAAAACTGTTTTTT
TRBJ2-1,-,-,TRBV15,CATSRPPGLVNEQFF,TGTGCCACCAGCAGACCGCCGGGGTTAGTCAATGAGCAGTTCTTC
TRBJ1-5,few,-,TRBV4-1,CASSQEIETSPQHF,TGCGCCAGCAGCCAAGAAATAGAGACGTCGCCCCAGCATTTT
TRBJ2-7,-,TRBD2,TRBV9,CASSLSGDSYEQYF,TGTGCCAGCAGCCTTAGCGGGGATTCCTACGAGCAGTACTTC
TRBJ1-2,once,TRBD1,TRBV11-1,CASSLGAGTGIPRYGYTF,TGTGCCAGCAGCTTAGGGGCCGGGACAGGGATCCCGAGGTATGGCTACACCTTC
TRBJ2-7,-,-,TRBV6-5,CASVGPGPYEQYF,TGTGCCAGCGTTGGACCGGGTCCCTACGAGCAGTACTTC
TRBJ1-2,once,-,TRBV19,CTSSNRAGYGYTF,TGTACCAGTAGTAATCGGGCTGGCTATGGCTACACCTTC
TRBJ2-5,-,TRBD1,TRBV9,CASSSAQGEQETQYF,TGTGCCAGCAGCTCAGCCCAGGGGGAACAAGAGACCCAGTACTTC
TRBJ1-6,many,-,TRBV5-5,CASSLEQIHNSPLHF,TGTGCCAGCAGCTTGGAACAGATACATAATTCACCCCTCCACTTT
TRBJ2-1,few,-,TRBV6-1,CASSEGIPYEQFF,TGTGCCAGCAGTGAAGGGATTCCTTATGAGCAGTTCTTC
TRBJ2-6,few,-,TRBV29-1,CSVTSSSGANVLTF,TGCAGCGTCACCTCATCGTCTGGGGCCAACGTCCTGACTTTC
TRBJ2-1,few,-,TRBV29-1,CSVEVAYKQFF,TGCAGCGTTGAAGTGGCCTATAAGCAGTTCTTC
TRBJ2-1,-,-,TRBV7-9,CASSFMFRPNEQFF,TGTGCCAGCAGCTTCATGTTCCGGCCGAATGAGCAGTTCTTC